The T cell receptor (beta chain) under discussion was sequenced for a study of shared clonotypes between healthy human individuals. CD45RO-negative CD8 cells positively selected for CCR7 made up the naive population, which excluded terminally differentiated effector memory CD45RA+ cells. This CDR3 comprises 13 residues. Per the germline V gene, CDR1 is MDHEN and CDR2 is SYDVKM. The V end lost 4 bases, the J end lost 0 bases, and 7 bases lay between the germline ends. The assay was immunoSEQ multiplex PCR, and TCRdb's table has in-frame clones only and misses some. The data show 550,000 to 600,000 clones, about 98% seen once. Details on this clone: Its target is not known.

Findings of the study overall: Generation of non-shared clonotypes was less probable than generation of clonotypes shared by all four donors. Expectations were that clonotype sharing among donors would be affected by sequencing depth. The diversity represented, both genetic and in exposure history, was limited by few donors.

The chain recombines TRBV28 with TRBJ2-7, with D unclear. The sequenced sample was naive CD8+ T cells sorted from blood. The sequence derives from a man in his thirties or forties in good health. CDR3 loop: CASSSRYSYEQYF. CDR3 nucleotides: TGTGCCAGCAGTTCACGGTACTCCTACGAGCAGTACTTC.